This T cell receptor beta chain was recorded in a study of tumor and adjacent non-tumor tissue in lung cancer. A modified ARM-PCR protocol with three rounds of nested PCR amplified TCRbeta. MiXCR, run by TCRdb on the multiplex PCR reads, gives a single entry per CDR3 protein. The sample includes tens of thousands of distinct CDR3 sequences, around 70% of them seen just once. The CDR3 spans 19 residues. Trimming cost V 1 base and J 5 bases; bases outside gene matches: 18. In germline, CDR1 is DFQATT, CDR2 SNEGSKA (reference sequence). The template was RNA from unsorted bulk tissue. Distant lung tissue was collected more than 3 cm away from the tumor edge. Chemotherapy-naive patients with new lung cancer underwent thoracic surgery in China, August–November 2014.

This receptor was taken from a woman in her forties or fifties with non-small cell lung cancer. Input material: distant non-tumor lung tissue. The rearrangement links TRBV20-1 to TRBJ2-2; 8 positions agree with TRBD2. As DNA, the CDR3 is TGCAGTGCTAGAGCCGGACTAGCTAGAGGAGGAAGGGGGACCGGGGAGCTGTTTTTT. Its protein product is CSARAGLARGGRGTGELFF.